The present T cell receptor (beta chain) was sequenced within a study of blood T cell repertoires in COVID-19. About the study: Nucleic acid was either cDNA or gDNA, and it came from T cells, B-cell-depleted T cells, or PBMCs.

The data were produced by immunoSEQ multiplex PCR, yet TCRdb's version contains in-frame clones alone and is incomplete. The top ten hold more than 3.5% of the sample, which has about 250,000 clones, 80% to 90% seen once. CDR3 length equals 17 residues. In terms of age and location, participants ranged from roughly 18 to 90 years and lived in about two dozen US areas. Recovered status applied to Cohort 3 donors who had two consecutive negative PCRs. It also applied to those with clearance or with symptom resolution. This clone showed up just once. The TCR originated in a woman under 40 who had recovered from COVID-19. The specimen sequenced was PBMCs or T cells enriched from blood (not recorded which). The V and J genes are TRBV21-1 and TRBJ1-1; the table's TRBD1 call for D was not verified on the DNA. TRBV21-1 is a pseudogene locus. The CDR3 sequence is CASRKPGQVHMNTEAFF. In DNA, the CDR3 is TGTGCCAGCAGGAAACCGGGACAGGTGCACATGAACACTGAAGCTTTCTTT.